Shown below are 18 T cell receptor beta chains from a single sample sequenced in a study of blood T cell repertoires in COVID-19. Clones were sequenced by immunoSEQ multiplex PCR, and TCRdb holds only the in-frame ones, with some missing. This sample yields 300,000 to 400,000 clones, of which about 88% are seen a single time; 0.9% to 1.5% belongs to the top ten. Sequences were obtained from PBMCs or T cells enriched from blood (not recorded which). These TCRs come from a young woman who had recovered from COVID-19.

This chain links TRBV18 with TRBJ1-4; 7 nucleotides agree with TRBD1. J gave up 0 bases and V 3 bases, and 13 bases lay outside the gene matches. The length of the CDR3 is 19 residues. Germline CDR1 KGHSH, CDR2 LQKENI. CDR3 DNA: TGTGCCAGCTCACCGGCATATCGACAGGGCTGGGCAACTAATGAAAAACTGTTTTTT. Protein sequence: CASSPAYRQGWATNEKLFF.

The chain links TRBV19 to TRBJ1-5; D is unclear. The germline gives CDR1 LNHDA, CDR2 SQIVND (reference sequence). The CDR3 runs 13 residues. Trimming took 0 bases from V and 6 from J, leaving 6 bases between them. The CDR3 nucleotides are TGTGCCAGTAGTATAGAACCCGGTCAGCCCCAGCATTTT. This encodes CASSIEPGQPQHF.

This clone was detected once. The V and J genes are TRBV5-1 and TRBJ1-2; D is possibly TRBD1 (6 bases). V dropped 3 bases and J dropped 8 bases, with 14 bases sitting between them. Germline CDR1 SGHRS, CDR2 YFSETQ. CDR3 length: 13 residues. Here the CDR3 reads CASSSETGYGYTF. CDR3 in DNA: TGCGCCAGCAGCTCAGAAACAGGGTACGGCTACACCTTC.

This clone was observed a few times. The chain recombines TRBV19 with TRBJ1-2, with 9 bases matching TRBD1. The trim removed 3 bases at V and 8 bases at J, leaving 16 bases unmatched. The CDR3 sequence is 17 residues long. Per germline, CDR1 LNHDA and CDR2 SQIVND (reference sequence). The CDR3 DNA reads TGTGCCAGTAGTATCTCGACACAGGGGGCGCGAGCAGGAGGCTACACCTTC. Translating it yields CASSISTQGARAGGYTF.

This CDR3 is CASSLGLASTDTQYF. The CDR3 coding sequence is TGTGCCAGCAGCTTAGGGTTAGCTTCCACAGATACGCAGTATTTT. The chain links TRBV7-2 to TRBJ2-3; unclear D gene. V lost 1 base and J 2 bases, leaving 10 bases between the germline ends. Germline V gives CDR1 SGHTA, CDR2 FQGNSA. The CDR3 consists of 15 residues. The variable domain in full, with the rest retrieved from reference TRBV7-2 and TRBJ2-3, is GAGVSQSPSNKVTEKGKDVELRCDPISGHTALYWYRQSLGQGLEFLIYFQGNSAPDKSGLPSDRFSAERTGGSVSTLTIQRTQQEDSAVYLCASSLGLASTDTQYFGPGTRLTVL.

The rearrangement joins TRBV3-1 (or the pseudogene TRBV3-2) to TRBJ1-2; TRBD1 matches at 12 bases. This CDR3 is built from 18 residues. Trimming removed 1 base from V and 2 bases from J; junction bases left unmatched: 8. Germline CDR1 is LGHDT and CDR2 is YNNKEL (reference sequence). CDR3 protein: CASSQVAGTGGANYGYTF. The DNA of the CDR3 is TGTGCCAGCAGCCAAGTGGCGGGGACAGGGGGCGCGAACTATGGCTACACCTTC.

A word on this clone: The sample has other DNA sequences that encode this CDR3 too. V and J are TRBV30 and TRBJ2-7; TRBD1 agrees at 8 bases. The CDR3 sequence is 14 residues long. Trimming removed 0 bases from V and 1 base from J; junction bases left unmatched: 2. Germline V gene data show CDR1 as GTSNPN and CDR2 as SVGIG (reference sequence). The CDR3 nucleotides read TGTGCCTGGAGTGTAGGACAGGGATCCTACGAGCAGTACTTC. As protein: CAWSVGQGSYEQYF.

The chain is built from TRBV3-1 (or the pseudogene TRBV3-2) and TRBJ2-1, with 7 bases aligning to TRBD1. Germline-derived CDR1 and CDR2 are LGHDT and YNNKEL (reference sequence). This CDR3 spans 20 amino acids. The V gene end was trimmed by 0 bases and the J gene end by 1 base; junction bases not matched to a gene: 15. CDR3 protein: CASSQDRGPHRGWSYNEQFF. CDR3 bases: TGTGCCAGCAGCCAAGATCGGGGACCCCACAGGGGCTGGTCCTACAATGAGCAGTTCTTC.

A few counts support this clone. The chain carries TRBV3-1 (or the pseudogene TRBV3-2) and TRBJ2-2; D gene uncertain. Germline loops: CDR1 LGHDT, CDR2 YNNKEL (reference sequence). CDR3 size: 15 residues. The V end lost 4 bases, the J end lost 5 bases, and 14 bases lay between the germline ends. The CDR3 region has the DNA TGTGCCAGCAGCCGACCCCCAACACAGACCGGGGAGCTGTTTTTT. Its translation is CASSRPPTQTGELFF.

The chain uses TRBV7-6 and TRBJ2-1; D is unresolved. Trimming shortened V by 0 bases and J by 4 bases, and 4 bases separated the two germline ends. The CDR3 consists of 13 residues. Germline V gene sequence: CDR1 SGHVS, CDR2 FNYEAQ. The CDR3 nucleotides read TGTGCCAGCAGCTTAGCGCGGTACAATGAGCAGTTCTTC. Amino acid sequence: CASSLARYNEQFF. Full variable domain (rest looked up from reference TRBV7-6 and TRBJ2-1): GAGVSQSPRYKVTKRGQDVALRCDPISGHVSLYWYRQALGQGPEFLTYFNYEAQQDKSGLPNDRFSAERPEGSISTLTIQRTEQRDSAMYRCASSLARYNEQFFGPGTRLTVL.

The chain has TRBV9 and TRBJ2-7; 8 bases align to TRBD1. The trim removed 0 bases at V and 2 bases at J, leaving 4 bases unmatched. CDR1 and CDR2 (germline): SGDLS, YYNGEE. CDR3 length: 15 residues. The CDR3 protein is CASSVAGGLAYEQYF. CDR3 DNA sequence: TGTGCCAGCAGCGTAGCAGGGGGCCTCGCCTACGAGCAGTACTTC. Looking up the rest from reference TRBV9 and TRBJ2-7 gives the full variable domain: DSGVTQTPKHLITATGQRVTLRCSPRSGDLSVYWYQQSLDQGLQFLIQYYNGEERAKGNILERFSAQQFPDLHSELNLSSLELGDSALYFCASSVAGGLAYEQYFGPGTRLTVT.

In this sample, this clone turned up a few times. The V gene is TRBV24-1, the J gene TRBJ1-3; the D is unclear. The CDR3 has 18 amino acids. Germline V gives CDR1 KGHDR, CDR2 SFDVKD. Trimming stripped 0 bases from V and 0 bases from J, with 14 bases between. The CDR3 nucleotides read TGTGCCACCAGTGATTTGCTTCCAGTCCGCTTCTCTGGAAACACCATATATTTT. It codes for CATSDLLPVRFSGNTIYF.

V and J are TRBV5-4 and TRBJ2-1, with TRBD1 matching over 7 bases. This CDR3 region has 15 residues. V shed 0 bases, J shed 6 bases, and the junction held 6 bases outside the gene matches. Germline-derived CDR1 and CDR2 are SGHNT and YYREEE (reference sequence). The CDR3 bases are TGTGCCAGCAGCTTGGGCCCCGGGACAGTCAATGAGCAGTTCTTC. It yields the protein CASSLGPGTVNEQFF.

On this clone: Other DNA variants within this sample encode the same CDR3. The gene calls are TRBV2 and TRBJ1-3, with a tentative D call TRBD1 (6 bases). Germline V gene sequence: CDR1 SNHLY, CDR2 FYNNEI. The CDR3 consists of 14 residues. V shed 6 bases and J shed 0 bases, with 9 bases lying between them. CDR3 amino acids: CASSDRSSGNTIYF. The CDR3 DNA is TGTGCCAGCAGCGACAGGAGCTCTGGAAACACCATATATTTT.

The chain recombines TRBV4-1 with TRBJ1-2; maybe TRBD1 (6 bases). CDR3 length: 14 residues. Germline V lookup: CDR1 MGHRA, CDR2 YSYEKL. V was cut by 2 bases and J by 6 bases, with 13 bases left in between. CDR3 DNA sequence: TGCGCCAGCAGCCAAACGACAGGATCCGATGGCTACACCTTC. Translated: CASSQTTGSDGYTF.

CDR3 region: CASSLNEKLFF. The DNA for the CDR3 is TGTGCCAGCAGCCTTAATGAAAAACTGTTTTTT. The V call is TRBV7-9, the J call TRBJ1-4; D remains ambiguous. The CDR3 sequence is 11 residues long. The germline gives CDR1 SEHNR, CDR2 FQNEAQ (reference sequence). Trimming removed 5 bases at V and 4 bases at J, with 2 bases between.

The gene calls are TRBV3-1 (or the pseudogene TRBV3-2) and TRBJ1-1; D is possibly TRBD1 (5 bases). Germline V gives CDR1 LGHDT, CDR2 YNNKEL (reference sequence). With 3 bases removed from V and 10 bases from J, the gap between germline ends came to 12 bases. This CDR3 comprises 12 residues. CDR3 in DNA: TGTGCCAGCAGCCACGGACGGGGGGGAGCTTTCTTT. Translated: CASSHGRGGAFF.

This clone was seen a single time. The chain combines TRBV29-1 with TRBJ1-4, with D perhaps matching TRBD1 (5 bases). CDR3 size: 13 residues. Germline CDR1 and CDR2: SQVTM and ANQGSEA. V lost 4 bases and J lost 5, with 11 bases in between. In DNA, the CDR3 is TGCAGCGTTGCCGGGGGAAACAATGAAAAACTGTTTTTT. It translates to CSVAGGNNEKLFF.